This T cell receptor (beta chain) was captured in a study of T cells in narcolepsy. Study-level background: Enrolled donors included narcolepsy type 1 or type 2 patients and healthy controls. The study's findings and limits: Autoreactive HCRT-specific and TRIB2-specific clonotypes were marked in same-patient CSF-versus-blood CD4+ comparisons. Some memory CD4+ repertoires had no autoreactive clone sequences.

Germline-derived CDR1 and CDR2 are LNHDA and SQIVND (reference sequence). Trimming took 7 bases from V and 3 from J; bases not matched to a gene: 7. This CDR3 spans 14 amino acids. This clone was seen a single time. Its cognate antigen is unknown. Clones were read by immunoSEQ multiplex PCR, and TCRdb kept only the in-frame ones, dropping some. The sample holds roughly 20,000 clones, about nine tenths seen once. The sequencing input was memory (CD45RA-) CD4+ T cells from blood. This chain joins TRBV19 and TRBJ2-3; 7 bases map to TRBD2. This receptor was taken from a human donor in good health. The CDR3 protein is CASTLGLETDTQYF. The DNA for the CDR3 is TGTGCCAGTACCCTAGGACTAGAAACAGATACGCAGTATTTT.